This T cell receptor beta chain was sequenced for a study of T cells in Graves' hyperthyroidism and ophthalmopathy. Findings of the study overall: From stable hyperthyroidism, ophthalmopathy was separated by a 13 V-J model. A median roughly six months before onset, the model predicted ophthalmopathy.

This CDR3 has 15 residues. Germline-derived CDR1 and CDR2 are SGHAT and FQNNGV. V dropped 5 bases and J dropped 0 bases, with 8 bases sitting between them. TCR beta CDR3 sequences were amplified from RNA transcripts. Primed by the HTBI set, a first-round RT-PCR was run on the TCR CDR3. TCRdb ran MiXCR on the multiplex PCR reads and lists one entry per CDR3 protein. Among about 560,000 distinct CDR3 sequences, 13% to 15% were seen once, and the ten largest hold about 14%. This clonotype has ten or more counts. Its matching antigen is unknown. Diagnosing involved the use of clinical symptoms, serum thyroxine and TRAb, thyroid ultrasound and orbital computed tomography.

V is TRBV11-2 and J is TRBJ1-6; D remains unclear. The receptor was derived from a woman between 40 and 55 years old with Graves' hyperthyroidism. Sample: blood. CDR3 protein: CASSRQSSYNSPLHF. In DNA form, the CDR3 reads TGTGCCAGCAGCCGGCAGAGCTCCTATAATTCACCCCTCCACTTT.